These 13 T cell receptor beta chains came from one sample sequenced in a study of PD-L1 blockade in urothelial cancer. Profiled with immunoSEQ multiplex PCR; TCRdb holds only in-frame clones, not every one. This sample has some 48,000 clones, with around 88% found just once. Time point meaning: peripheral blood 6 weeks after treatment start. The sequencing here drew on PBMCs, taken around atezolizumab (anti-PD-L1) treatment. Receptor source: a man in his fifties or sixties with urothelial cancer.

This rearrangement joins TRBV28 to TRBJ1-5, with D possibly matching TRBD1 (6 bases). Per the germline V gene, CDR1 is MDHEN and CDR2 is SYDVKM. This CDR3 has 14 residues. The V and J ends lost 1 base and 6 bases respectively, with 10 bases between them. CDR3 coding DNA: TGTGCCAGCAGTTTATTGGGGGCTGGTCAGCCCCAGCATTTT. It specifies CASSLLGAGQPQHF.

J is TRBJ1-2 and V is TRBV19; 7 positions match TRBD1. The V gene end was trimmed by 4 bases and the J gene end by 4 bases; junction bases not matched to a gene: 3. The CDR3 spans 13 residues. In germline, CDR1 is LNHDA, CDR2 SQIVND (reference sequence). DNA for the CDR3: TGTGCCAGTAGTACCGGGACAGCCTATGGCTACACCTTC. Its protein is CASSTGTAYGYTF.

This sequence joins TRBV9 and TRBJ1-4; no definite D call. V was shortened by 2 bases and J by 0 bases, with 5 bases between the two germline ends. The CDR3 length is 14 residues. Per the germline V gene, CDR1 is SGDLS and CDR2 is YYNGEE. CDR3 amino acids: CASSVGATNEKLFF. CDR3 DNA sequence: TGTGCCAGCAGCGTCGGGGCAACTAATGAAAAACTGTTTTTT.

This clone occurred a few times. The chain recombines TRBV19 with TRBJ1-6, with D uncertain. CDR3 length: 13 residues. CDR1 is LNHDA, CDR2 SQIVND, per germline (reference sequence). V was cut by 6 bases and J by 8 bases, with 11 bases left in between. The CDR3: CASSPSGDSPLHF. DNA for the CDR3: TGTGCCAGTAGCCCCTCCGGGGATTCACCCCTCCACTTT.

This clone was seen more than once but under ten times. The V gene is TRBV7-2, the J gene TRBJ1-4, with TRBD1 matching over 7 bases. The germline CDR1 and CDR2 sequences are SGHTA and FQGNSA. The junction had 6 bases not matched to a gene; V was cut back by 5 bases and J by 0 bases. There are 16 residues in the CDR3. The CDR3 region has the DNA TGTGCCAGCAGCCCACAAACAGGGGCAACTAATGAAAAACTGTTTTTT. Translating gives CASSPQTGATNEKLFF.

The gene calls are TRBV4-2 and TRBJ2-2; 9 nucleotides align to TRBD2. The junction had 4 bases not matched to a gene; V was cut back by 1 base and J by 7 bases. Germline V lookup: CDR1 LGHNA, CDR2 YNFKEQ. There are 15 residues in the CDR3. The CDR3 region is CASSQASGEVGELFF. The CDR3 DNA sequence: TGTGCCAGCAGCCAAGCTAGCGGGGAGGTCGGGGAGCTGTTTTTT.

The chain links TRBV15 to TRBJ1-6; D gene unclear. The CDR3 contains 13 residues. The germline CDR1 and CDR2 sequences are LNHNV and YYDKDF (reference sequence). Trimming removed 5 bases at V and 16 bases at J, with 18 bases between. The CDR3 coding sequence is TGTGCCACCAGCCCCCTGGAGGCCGGGTATCTCCACTTT. Translation: CATSPLEAGYLHF.

The chain recombines TRBV6-5 with TRBJ1-2, with D possibly matching TRBD1 (5 bases). V lost 7 bases and J lost 4, with 13 bases in between. Germline CDR1 and CDR2: MNHEY and SVGAGI. The CDR3 loop spans 13 amino acids. The CDR3, as DNA: TGTGCCAGCACCGGCGGGGGTGGCTATGGCTACACCTTC. Encoded protein: CASTGGGGYGYTF.

This clone was recorded only once. V gene TRBV30 combines with J gene TRBJ1-6; D is possibly TRBD1 (6 bases). The CDR3 loop spans 16 amino acids. Trimming removed 0 bases from V and 7 bases from J, with 16 bases in between. Germline-derived CDR1 and CDR2 are GTSNPN and SVGIG (reference sequence). CDR3 DNA: TGTGCCTGGAGTGTACGGGGGGGACACCTAAATTCACCCCTCCACTTT. It translates to CAWSVRGGHLNSPLHF. Full variable domain (outside the CDR3, taken from reference TRBV30 and TRBJ1-6): SQTIHQWPATLVQPVGSPLSLECTVEGTSNPNLYWYRQAAGRGLQLLFYSVGIGQISSEVPQNLSASRPQDRQFILSSKKLLLSDSGFYLCAWSVRGGHLNSPLHFGNGTRLTVT.

The chain is built from TRBV30 and TRBJ2-2, with 12 bases identical to TRBD2. Germline lookup yields CDR1 GTSNPN and CDR2 SVGIG (reference sequence). The CDR3 totals 15 residues. The J segment lost 7 bases and the V segment lost 2 bases, leaving 5 bases of the junction unmatched. The CDR3 here is CAWSTQGLAGGELFF. The CDR3 bases are TGTGCCTGGAGTACACAGGGACTAGCGGGCGGGGAGCTGTTTTTT.

The chain joins TRBV6-4 to TRBJ2-1, with 12 bases that match TRBD2. The CDR3 consists of 14 residues. Trimming cost V 4 bases and J 8 bases; bases outside gene matches: 3. Germline CDR1 is MRHNA and CDR2 is SNTAGT. The CDR3 DNA reads TGTGCCAGCAGTGTACTAGCGGGGGGAGATGAGCAGTTCTTC. Its protein is CASSVLAGGDEQFF.

The chain recombines TRBV29-1 with TRBJ2-2, with 13 positions matching TRBD2. V was clipped by 7 bases and J by 5 bases; unmatched bases: 4. CDR1 SQVTM and CDR2 ANQGSEA come from the germline V gene. The CDR3 contains 14 residues. CDR3 in amino acids: CSGETSGGTGELFF. CDR3 coding DNA: TGCAGCGGGGAGACTAGCGGGGGGACCGGGGAGCTGTTTTTT.

The chain joins TRBV30 to TRBJ1-3, with unresolved D. From germline, CDR1 is GTSNPN and CDR2 SVGIG (reference sequence). Trimming took off 2 bases at V and 2 bases at J, with 7 bases between the two ends. This CDR3 has 13 residues. The chain's CDR3 is CAWSPSAGNTIYF. In DNA, the CDR3 is TGTGCCTGGAGTCCCTCGGCTGGAAACACCATATATTTT.